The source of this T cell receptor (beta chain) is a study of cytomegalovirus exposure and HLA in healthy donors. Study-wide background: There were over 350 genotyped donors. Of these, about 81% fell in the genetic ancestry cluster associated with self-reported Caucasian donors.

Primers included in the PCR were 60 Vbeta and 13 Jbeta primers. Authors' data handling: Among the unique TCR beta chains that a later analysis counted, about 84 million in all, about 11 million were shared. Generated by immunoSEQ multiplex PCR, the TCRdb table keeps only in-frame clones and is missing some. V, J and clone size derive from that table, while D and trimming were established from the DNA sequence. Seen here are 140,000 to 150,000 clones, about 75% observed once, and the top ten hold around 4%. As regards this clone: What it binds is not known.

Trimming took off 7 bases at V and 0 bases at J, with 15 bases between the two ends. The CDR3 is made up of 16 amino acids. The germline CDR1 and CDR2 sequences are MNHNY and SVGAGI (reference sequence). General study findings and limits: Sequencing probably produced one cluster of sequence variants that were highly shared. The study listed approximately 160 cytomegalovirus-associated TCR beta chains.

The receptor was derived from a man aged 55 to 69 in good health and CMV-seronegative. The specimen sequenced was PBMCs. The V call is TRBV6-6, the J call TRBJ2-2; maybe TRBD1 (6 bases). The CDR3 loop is CASTQWRQANTGELFF. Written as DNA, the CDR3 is TGTGCCAGCACCCAATGGAGACAGGCGAACACCGGGGAGCTGTTTTTT.